Each of the 7 T cell receptor beta chains below was sequenced from the same sample in a study of T cell changes during pregnancy in multiple sclerosis. Generated by immunoSEQ multiplex PCR, the TCRdb table keeps only in-frame clones and is missing some. Among tens of thousands of clones listed, less than 95% were seen once. The sample here was peripheral blood, taken in the third trimester of pregnancy. The receptors were gathered from a female donor with multiple sclerosis, enrolled in a pregnancy study.

CDR3 in DNA: TGTGCCAGCAGTGATTCACAGCGAGGGATGCCCAATGAGCAGTTCTTC. As protein: CASSDSQRGMPNEQFF. The V call is TRBV6-1, the J call TRBJ2-1, with D possibly matching TRBD2 (5 bases). CDR3 length equals 16 residues. In germline, CDR1 is MNHNS, CDR2 SASEGT. The germline V and J ends were trimmed by 3 bases and 6 bases, with 18 bases remaining between them.

The chain employs TRBV6-4 and TRBJ2-1; TRBD1 is a possible D gene (5 bases). The ends were cut back, 3 bases at V and 4 bases at J, with 22 bases in the middle. This CDR3 region has 18 residues. CDR1 and CDR2 from the germline V gene are MRHNA and SNTAGT. For the CDR3, the DNA is TGTGCCAGCAGTGAAATCGATTCTCTGGGGCCGCCTTACAATGAGCAGTTCTTC. It is translated as CASSEIDSLGPPYNEQFF.

The chain employs TRBV11-1 and TRBJ2-7, with 7 bases lining up with TRBD1. Germline CDR1 and CDR2: SGHAT and FQDESV (reference sequence). Trimming cost V 5 bases and J 4 bases; bases outside gene matches: 5. This CDR3 comprises 13 residues. The DNA for the CDR3 is TGTGCCAGCAGCGTGGACAGGAAGTACGAGCAGTACTTC. The encoded protein is CASSVDRKYEQYF.

The chain couples TRBV19 to TRBJ1-4, with 10 nucleotides matching TRBD1. The germline gives CDR1 LNHDA, CDR2 SQIVND (reference sequence). V dropped 0 bases and J dropped 5; count of bases not matched to a gene: 6. The CDR3 is made up of 17 amino acids. This chain's CDR3 is CASSIDRDRGDNEKLFF. The CDR3 DNA follows: TGTGCCAGTAGTATAGATCGGGACAGGGGCGACAATGAAAAACTGTTTTTT.

The V and J genes are TRBV30 and TRBJ1-3, with a weak D call TRBD1 (5 bases). The CDR3 extends over 14 amino acids. With 4 bases removed from V and 2 bases from J, the gap between germline ends came to 12 bases. In germline, CDR1 is GTSNPN, CDR2 SVGIG (reference sequence). The CDR3 region has the DNA TGTGCCTGGACCACCTGGGGGGCTGGAAACACCATATATTTT. This sequence encodes CAWTTWGAGNTIYF.

The rearrangement joins TRBV7-2 to TRBJ2-5; 10 positions agree with TRBD2. J lost 7 bases, V lost 0 bases, and 5 bases had no gene match. The germline V gene encodes CDR1 SGHTA and CDR2 FQGNSA. CDR3 size: 15 residues. The chain's CDR3 is CASSLAPSGGGTQYF. The CDR3 DNA sequence: TGTGCCAGCAGCTTAGCCCCTAGCGGGGGAGGGACCCAGTACTTC. Using reference TRBV7-2 and TRBJ2-5 for the parts outside the CDR3, the full variable domain is GAGVSQSPSNKVTEKGKDVELRCDPISGHTALYWYRQSLGQGLEFLIYFQGNSAPDKSGLPSDRFSAERTGGSVSTLTIQRTQQEDSAVYLCASSLAPSGGGTQYFGPGTRLLVL.

The rearrangement uses TRBV7-2 and TRBJ2-7; D is perhaps TRBD1 (6 bases). Germline V gene data show CDR1 as SGHTA and CDR2 as FQGNSA. The ends were cut back, 1 base at V and 0 bases at J, with 13 bases in the middle. This CDR3 has 16 amino acids. The CDR3 DNA sequence: TGTGCCAGCAGCTTAGGTACCCAGGGGAGCTCCTACGAGCAGTACTTC. This translates into CASSLGTQGSSYEQYF.